This entry is about one T cell receptor (beta chain). The sample originates from a study of blood T cell repertoires in COVID-19. Original methodology: Cell counts per sample came from amplifying reference gene primers. This table comes from immunoSEQ multiplex PCR, and its TCRdb copy is limited to in-frame clones, with some not included. The V and J calls and clone size come from that table; D and trimming were worked out from the DNA. Of approximately 40,000 clones listed, more than 85% are singletons. The receptor's source is a woman older than 75 with acute or convalescent COVID-19. Specimen: peripheral blood.

For the CDR3, the DNA is TGCGCCAGCAGCTTGAGGTCTCCGGGACAGGGGGCGAATGAGCAGTTCTTC. Translating it yields CASSLRSPGQGANEQFF. J is TRBJ2-1 and V is TRBV5-1, with 12 bases aligning to TRBD1. CDR3 length equals 17 residues. CDR1 is SGHRS, CDR2 YFSETQ, per germline. V lost 1 base to trimming and J lost 7 bases; unmatched junction nucleotides: 9.